Given below is one T cell receptor (beta chain) in context. These data belong to a study of blood T cell repertoires in COVID-19. Whole-study context: Samples came from the United States, Italy and Spain, spanning acute and convalescent COVID-19.

Germline assignment: CDR1 LGHDT and CDR2 YNNKEL (reference sequence). CDR3 length: 15 amino acids. Trimming took off 4 bases at V and 8 bases at J, with 20 bases between the two ends. Only in-frame clones appear in the TCRdb table, and some are missing; sequencing was by immunoSEQ multiplex PCR. The sample yields 360,000 or so clones, about 90% seen once. In terms of age and location, participants ranged from about 18 to 95 years and lived in approximately 24 US areas. The TCR comes from a woman younger than 45 who had recovered from COVID-19. The chain links TRBV3-1 (or the pseudogene TRBV3-2) to TRBJ1-2; D possibly corresponds to TRBD1 (6 bases). The sample taken for sequencing was PBMCs or T cells enriched from blood (not recorded which). The CDR3 region has the DNA TGTGCCAGCAGCCCCCCAGGGGCCCGGACAGAGGGCTACACCTTC. This sequence encodes CASSPPGARTEGYTF.